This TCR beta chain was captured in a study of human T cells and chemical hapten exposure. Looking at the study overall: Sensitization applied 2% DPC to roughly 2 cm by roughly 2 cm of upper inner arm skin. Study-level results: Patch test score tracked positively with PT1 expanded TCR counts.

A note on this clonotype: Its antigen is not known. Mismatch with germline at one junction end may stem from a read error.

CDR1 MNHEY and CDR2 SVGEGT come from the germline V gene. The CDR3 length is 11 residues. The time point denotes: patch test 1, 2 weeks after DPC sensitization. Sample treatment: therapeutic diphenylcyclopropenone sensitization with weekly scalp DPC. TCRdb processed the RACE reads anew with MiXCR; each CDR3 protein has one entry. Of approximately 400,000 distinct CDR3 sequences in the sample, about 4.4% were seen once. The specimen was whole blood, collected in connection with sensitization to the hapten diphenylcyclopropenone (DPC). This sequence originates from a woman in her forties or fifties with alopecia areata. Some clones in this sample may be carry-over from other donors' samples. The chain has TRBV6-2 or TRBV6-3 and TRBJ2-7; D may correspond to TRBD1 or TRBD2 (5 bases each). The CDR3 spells CASSSGPQEDF. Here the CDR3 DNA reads TGTGCCAGCAGCTCGGGACCTCAGGAGGACTTC.